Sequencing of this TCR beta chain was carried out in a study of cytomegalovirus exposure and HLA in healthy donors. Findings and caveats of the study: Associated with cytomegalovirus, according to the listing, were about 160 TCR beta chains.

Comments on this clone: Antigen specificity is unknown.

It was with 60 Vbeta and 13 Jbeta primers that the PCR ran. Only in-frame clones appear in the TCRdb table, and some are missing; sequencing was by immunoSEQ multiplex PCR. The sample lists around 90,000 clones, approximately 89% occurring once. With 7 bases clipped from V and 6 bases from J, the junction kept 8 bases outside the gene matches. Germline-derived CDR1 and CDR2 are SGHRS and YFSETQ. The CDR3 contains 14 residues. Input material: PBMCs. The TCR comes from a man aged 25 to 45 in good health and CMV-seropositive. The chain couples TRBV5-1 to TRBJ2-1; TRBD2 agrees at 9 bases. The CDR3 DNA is TGCGCCAGCGGGACCGGGACTAGCTTCAATGAGCAGTTCTTC. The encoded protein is CASGTGTSFNEQFF.